This T cell receptor (beta chain) was identified in a study of CD8+CD57+ T cells in acquired aplastic anemia. Profiling of TCR beta VDJ combinations and CDR3 sequences used genomic DNA as template. TCRdb analysed the reads with MiXCR anew, one entry per CDR3 protein. The table records approximately 58,000 distinct CDR3 sequences, roughly three fifths of them present only once. Previously, flow cytometry had revealed CD8+CD57+ cell expansion in the patients chosen for sequencing. The sequenced sample consisted of sorted CD4+, CD8+, or CD8+CD57+ T cells (not recorded which) from PBMCs. The TCR was taken from a human donor with aplastic anemia.

The CDR3 nucleotides read TGTGCCAGCAAACCGTCCTGGTCCTACGAGCAGTACTTC. This translates into CASKPSWSYEQYF. This rearrangement joins TRBV7-9 to TRBJ2-7; D is unclear. V lost 7 bases to trimming and J lost 1 base, with 11 bases between them. Germline CDR1 and CDR2: SEHNR and FQNEAQ (reference sequence). CDR3 length: 13 residues.